A single sample gave rise to the 20 T cell receptor beta chains below, sequenced in a study of blood T cell repertoires in COVID-19. Repertoires were generated with immunoSEQ multiplex PCR, while TCRdb's copy carries only in-frame clones and drops some. The sample holds some 190,000 clones, roughly 89% seen once. The sample consisted of PBMCs or T cells enriched from blood (not recorded which). Every receptor here comes from a woman under 40 who had been exposed to COVID-19.

The rearrangement links TRBV30 to TRBJ1-4; tentatively, D is TRBD1 (6 bases). Germline CDR1 reads GTSNPN; CDR2 reads SVGIG (reference sequence). The length of the CDR3 is 12 residues. The CDR3 coding sequence is TGTGGGGGGAGGGGGATTAATGAAAAACTGTTTTTT. It encodes CGGRGINEKLFF.

For this clone: A read error may produce the germline difference seen at one junction end. The V and J genes are TRBV2 and TRBJ1-5, with 9 bases that match TRBD1. The CDR3 runs to 11 residues. The germline gives CDR1 SNHLY, CDR2 FYNNEI. CDR3 region: CASSVGTGMDF. Here the CDR3 DNA reads TGTGCCAGCAGTGTGGGGACAGGGATGGATTTT.

The table lists this clone with many counts. The V gene is TRBV5-6, the J gene TRBJ2-1, with a possible D match to TRBD2 (5 bases). V gave up 1 base and J gave up 5 bases, with 10 bases separating them. Germline values: CDR1 SGHDT, CDR2 YYEEEE. The CDR3 has 14 residues. The CDR3 nucleotides are TGTGCCAGCAGCTTGTTCCCTAGCAACAATGAGCAGTTCTTC. It specifies CASSLFPSNNEQFF.

V gene TRBV30 combines with J gene TRBJ1-2; D is perhaps TRBD1 (6 bases). Germline-derived CDR1 and CDR2 are GTSNPN and SVGIG (reference sequence). The CDR3 consists of 12 residues. Trimming removed 2 bases at V and 8 bases at J, with 12 bases between. In nucleotides, the CDR3 is TGTGCCTGGAGTATAGTGACAGGAGGCTACACCTTC. The encoded protein is CAWSIVTGGYTF.

J is TRBJ1-2 and V is TRBV19; 12 bases line up with TRBD1. Germline CDR1 LNHDA, CDR2 SQIVND (reference sequence). With 5 bases clipped from V and 4 bases from J, the junction kept 8 bases outside the gene matches. This CDR3 is built from 16 residues. The CDR3 sequence: CASSAGTGGVGYGYTF. CDR3 coding DNA: TGTGCCAGTAGTGCCGGGACAGGGGGCGTCGGCTATGGCTACACCTTC.

V and J are TRBV15 and TRBJ1-1; weak D call: TRBD1 (5 bases). Germline V lookup: CDR1 LNHNV, CDR2 YYDKDF (reference sequence). V was trimmed by 5 bases and J by 6 bases, leaving 16 bases between them. This CDR3 is built from 14 residues. CDR3 sequence (DNA): TGTGCCACCAGCGGGGCACTAATTGGGGCTGAAGCTTTCTTT. Amino acid sequence: CATSGALIGAEAFF.

This clone showed up just a few times. This chain joins TRBV10-3 and TRBJ2-7; 10 nucleotides align to TRBD1. With 7 bases clipped from V and 1 base from J, the junction kept 7 bases outside the gene matches. Looked up from germline, CDR1 is ENHRY and CDR2 is SYGVKD. This CDR3 is 15 amino acids long. The DNA of the CDR3 is TGTGCCATCACCGAGGGGGACAGGGGTTCCTACGAGCAGTACTTC. Residues: CAITEGDRGSYEQYF.

CDR3 sequence reads: CASSPPGVGNEQFF. CDR3 nucleotide sequence: TGTGCCAGCAGCCCTCCGGGGGTCGGCAATGAGCAGTTCTTC. The chain links TRBV27 to TRBJ2-1; maybe TRBD2 (6 bases). The CDR3 loop spans 14 amino acids. The germline V gene has CDR1 MNHEY and CDR2 SMNVEV (reference sequence). The ends were cut back, 6 bases at V and 6 bases at J, with 15 bases in the middle.

The CDR3 loop reads CASSLPSEDGELFF. The DNA of the CDR3 is TGTGCCAGCAGCTTGCCTAGCGAGGACGGGGAGCTGTTTTTT. The chain uses TRBV5-4 and TRBJ2-2; possible D gene TRBD2, 6 bases. Germline V gene data show CDR1 as SGHNT and CDR2 as YYREEE (reference sequence). The CDR3 has 14 residues. The V end was cut by 1 base, the J end by 7 bases, with 11 bases between.

This chain links TRBV11-3 with TRBJ1-5, with TRBD1 identical over 8 bases. The CDR3 is 15 amino acids. With V trimmed by 4 bases and J by 3 bases, 5 bases remained unmatched. CDR1 and CDR2 (germline): SGHNT, YENEEA. In nucleotides, the CDR3 is TGTGCCAGCAGCTATGGACAGGGAACCAATCAGCCCCAGCATTTT. It yields the protein CASSYGQGTNQPQHF.

This chain joins TRBV7-3 and TRBJ2-1, with TRBD2 as a possible D gene (6 bases). CDR1 is SGHTA and CDR2 is FQGTGA in the germline V gene. Trimming left V 2 bases short and J 1 base short, with 18 bases between. The CDR3 has 18 residues. Here the CDR3 reads CASSLEGLTIYSYNEQFF. The CDR3 region has the DNA TGTGCCAGCAGCTTAGAGGGACTCACTATATATTCCTACAATGAGCAGTTCTTC.

This clone came up once. J is TRBJ2-3 and V is TRBV24-1; D gene uncertain. Germline V gene sequence: CDR1 KGHDR, CDR2 SFDVKD. V lost 3 bases, J lost 4 bases, and 4 bases lay in between. This CDR3 contains 12 residues. The CDR3 DNA is TGTGCCACCAGTGATACAGCAGATACGCAGTATTTT. Residues: CATSDTADTQYF.

This clone came up a few times. This chain connects TRBV5-1 to TRBJ1-6; D is uncertain. V lost 0 bases, J lost 9 bases, and 22 bases lay in between. The CDR3 is 18 amino acids. In germline, CDR1 is SGHRS, CDR2 YFSETQ. CDR3 in amino acids: CASSLEEMSLGDASPLHF. The CDR3 region has the DNA TGCGCCAGCAGCTTGGAAGAAATGAGTCTCGGAGACGCTTCACCCCTCCACTTT. The entire variable domain, with the rest obtained from reference TRBV5-1 and TRBJ1-6, is as follows: KAGVTQTPRYLIKTRGQQVTLSCSPISGHRSVSWYQQTPGQGLQFLFEYFSETQRNKGNFPGRFSGRQFSNSRSEMNVSTLELGDSALYLCASSLEEMSLGDASPLHFGNGTRLTVT.

In DNA, the CDR3 is TGTGCCAGCAGCGAGGTCTTAGCGGACACTGAAGCTTTCTTT. The encoded protein is CASSEVLADTEAFF. The V gene is TRBV5-4, the J gene TRBJ1-1, with D unclear. The CDR3 consists of 14 residues. Trimming removed 4 bases at V and 3 bases at J, with 13 bases between. Germline-derived CDR1 and CDR2 are SGHNT and YYREEE (reference sequence).

V is TRBV7-9 and J is TRBJ2-7; 11 nucleotides agree with TRBD1. V was pared by 10 bases and J by 6 bases, with 8 bases of the junction left unmatched. This CDR3 is 13 amino acids long. Per the germline V gene, CDR1 is SEHNR and CDR2 is FQNEAQ (reference sequence). DNA for the CDR3: TGTGCCATAATAGGACAGGGGGCTGCCGAGCAGTACTTC. It specifies CAIIGQGAAEQYF.

This clone was found a few times. The chain joins TRBV4-1 to TRBJ2-7; D unresolved. The CDR3 extends over 13 amino acids. The V gene lost 3 bases and the J gene lost 0 bases, with 6 bases spanning the gap. CDR1 is MGHRA and CDR2 is YSYEKL in the germline V gene. CDR3 in DNA: TGCGCCAGCAGCCAGATCGGCTCCTACGAGCAGTACTTC. Translated, it gives CASSQIGSYEQYF.

This clone was seen only once. V and J are TRBV25-1 and TRBJ2-3, with D possibly TRBD1 on 5 matching bases. The CDR3 is 16 residues long. V lost 2 bases, J lost 2 bases, and 14 bases lay in between. Germline V lookup: CDR1 MGHDK, CDR2 SYGVNS. CDR3 region: CASSEQGRTLTDTQYF. CDR3 nucleotide sequence: TGTGCCAGCAGTGAACAAGGCAGGACACTCACAGATACGCAGTATTTT.

The sample holds a few counts of this clone. The rearrangement links TRBV10-2 to TRBJ1-1; possibly TRBD1 for D (5 bases). Germline CDR1 WSHSY, CDR2 SAAADI. Trimming cost V 4 bases and J 4 bases, with 13 bases left between them. The CDR3 totals 14 residues. The CDR3 DNA sequence: TGCGCCAGCAGTGTGGCCAGGGATGGCACTGAAGCTTTCTTT. It codes for CASSVARDGTEAFF.

The gene calls are TRBV5-6 and TRBJ1-1; D possibly corresponds to TRBD1 (5 bases). The germline V gene has CDR1 SGHDT and CDR2 YYEEEE. This CDR3 comprises 13 residues. V lost 0 bases and J 5 bases, leaving 8 bases between the germline ends. In nucleotides, the CDR3 is TGTGCCAGCAGCTTGGAACAGGAAACTGAAGCTTTCTTT. Amino acid sequence: CASSLEQETEAFF.

The genes are TRBV3-1 (or the pseudogene TRBV3-2) and TRBJ1-4; possibly TRBD1 for D (5 bases). The CDR3 consists of 17 residues. Germline V gene lookup returns CDR1 LGHDT and CDR2 YNNKEL (reference sequence). V was shortened by 1 base and J by 4 bases, with 16 bases between the two germline ends. CDR3 residues: CASSQGVRWDYNEKLFF. CDR3 coding DNA: TGTGCCAGCAGCCAAGGGGTGAGATGGGACTATAATGAAAAACTGTTTTTT.